This T cell receptor (beta chain) was documented in a study of regulatory T cells in long-lasting Graves disease (dated by TCRdb to about 2021). Background for the entire study: Persistent Graves' disease meant more than 5 years of antithyroid drug treatment with TSH receptor autoantibodies that stayed positive. The study was registered as a clinical trial and conducted in China. A total of 35 or so samples were covered by TCR sequencing, comprising approximately 13 persistent and around 20 newly diagnosed Graves' disease patients. On average, persistent Graves' disease patients in the clinical cohort had been on antithyroid drugs for around ten years. Persistent Graves' disease patients were compared with newly diagnosed Graves' disease patients by peripheral blood TCR sequencing and RNA sequencing.

Germline trimming: 6 bases from V, 5 bases from J; junction bases outside gene matches: 7. CDR1 and CDR2 are read off the germline V gene (reference sequence) as LGHDT and YNNKEL. From the cysteine up to the phenylalanine, the CDR3 has a length of 15 residues. Only the CDR3 DNA stays, 45 bases, in frame from base 1. The method was multiplex PCR. Sequencing was performed on an Illumina HiSeq 4000. CDR3 regions were amplified by Arm-PCR with iRepertoire HTBI primers to construct TCR beta libraries. Before sequencing, the PCR products went through gel purification. Per the authors' processing: A total of under 80 TRBV and approximately 15 TRBJ segments were identified across samples and were used for gene usage analysis of CDR3 amino acid clonotypes. COPE and FqMerger were used to merge filtered high-quality paired reads into contigs. BLAST was used to align contigs to IMGT TRBV, TRBD and TRBJ reference genes, with CDR3 defined following IMGT. Highly expanded clones were defined as clonotypes with a frequency above 0.1%. Shannon entropy served as the measure of repertoire diversity, while the Gini coefficient captured V-J evenness. Clonotypes shared by more than one individual were considered public. TCRdb reprocessing: public reads trimmed at Q25 with fastp, clones called with MiXCR, in-frame beta chains kept. Merged by CDR3 protein, the rows form single entries marked with the most common genes and DNA. TCRdb's processing, not the study's, gives the V and J calls here. The sample has 400,000 to 500,000 distinct CDR3 sequences on record, under 25% of them singletons. Clones ranked in the top ten supply roughly 13% of the sample.

Read against the paper, the sample's time point label means: persistent/refractory GD, antithyroid drugs over 5 years with positive TRAb. For both TCR sequencing and RNA sequencing, RNA was extracted from PBMCs using TRIzol. The diagnosis of Graves' disease was made according to American Thyroid Association guidelines. Patients were recruited from an endocrinology department in Xi'an, China. Each patient gave approximately 9 milliliters of peripheral blood, collected in an EDTA anticoagulant tube. Ficoll Paque Plus density gradient separation was used to isolate PBMCs, and no further T cell sorting was done. RNA quality was checked with an Agilent 2100 Bioanalyzer and agarose gel, and concentration with a NanoDrop 2000. On the study overall, not on this receptor specifically: The study examined only peripheral blood because the primary lesion, thyroid tissue, could not be accessed. Persistent disease showed preferential use of TRBV28, TRBJ1-2 and TRBJ2-5, whereas newly diagnosed disease favored TRBV20-1 and TRBJ2-1. More public clonotypes were shared among persistent patients (2,741) than among newly diagnosed patients (966). The small sample size was acknowledged by the authors as a limitation that may reduce accuracy. Persistent Graves' disease patients showed lower TCR Shannon entropy and fewer highly expanded clones than newly diagnosed patients, suggesting clonal expansion. Only the TCR beta chain was sequenced and analyzed.

This clonotype showed up many times. Its antigen target is currently unknown. Per-nucleotide qualities are absent, and no much larger clonotype sits a single base away. The material was peripheral blood mononuclear cells (PBMCs), obtained when the disease was refractory, from a patient treated with antithyroid drugs. The chain is made from TRBV3-1 and TRBJ2-2, with 9 middle bases fitting TRBD2. The sequence derives from a female donor with Graves disease. CDR3 reads: CASRSGSGSTGELFF. The DNA sequence is given as TGTGCCAGCAGATCAGGTAGCGGGAGTACCGGGGAGCTGTTTTTT.